This TCR beta chain emerged from a study of blood T cells in healthy people across ages. For the study at large: When template switching was applied, about one barcoded beta molecule was captured per two T cells. Study observations and caveats: Reliance upon unsorted PBMCs precluded definitive naive versus antigen-experienced comparison.

Collection of 8.5 to 10 milliliters of peripheral blood was performed for each donor. PCR was performed a second time for roughly 7 to 11 cycles using a sample-barcoded 5' primer and a J-beta primer mix. MiXCR was run by TCRdb on the 5' RACE reads, yielding one entry per CDR3 protein. This sample carries 850,000 to 1,100,000 distinct CDR3 sequences, more than 30% of them seen once, and the ten largest clones take roughly 14%. Germline loops: CDR1 DFQATT, CDR2 SNEGSKA (reference sequence). The CDR3 spans 16 residues. V was clipped by 0 bases and J by 8 bases; unmatched bases: 13. Only a few counts were recorded for this clonotype. Its cognate antigen is unknown.

The TCR comes from a man aged 18 to 29 in good health. The chain combines TRBV20-1 with TRBJ1-2, with 9 bases lining up with TRBD1. Sequences were obtained from blood. The CDR3 nucleotides read TGCAGTGCTAGAGAATACGGTACAGGGGGCGCGGAAGGCTACACCTTC. This sequence encodes CSAREYGTGGAEGYTF.